The rows below give T cell receptor beta chains drawn from one sample of a study of beta chain features in type 1 diabetes. Data came from immunoSEQ multiplex PCR; TCRdb stores just in-frame clones and leaves some out. The table has 310,000 or so clones, approximately 10% seen once. The sample taken for sequencing was naive CD4+ T cells from blood. The receptor source for this set is a woman aged 25-40 years in good health. CDR3s include the opening cysteine and the closing phenylalanine or tryptophan.

v_call cdr3_aa
TRBV18 CASSLDRGNTIYF
TRBV28 CASRQPDRGSYGYTF
TRBV10-3 CAIKGSGTSGIQSSYEQYF
TRBV29-1 CSACQGLAGEGYEQYF
TRBV7-9 CASSYQGSQVSQYF
TRBV30 CAWKRGPTEAFF
TRBV18 CASSPPGDFEQYF
TRBV11-2 CASSAQTRLGQFF
TRBV7-9 CASSVTEETQYF
TRBV27 CASSLGYDRYSNTEAFF
TRBV10-3 CAIRDLSGRSSYNEQFF
TRBV5-4 CASSLGGETSTDTQYF
TRBV15 CATSRRTGADTDTQYF